These 20 T cell receptor beta chains came from one sample sequenced in a study of cytomegalovirus exposure and HLA in healthy donors. PCR was performed using 60 Vbeta and 13 Jbeta primers. The method was immunoSEQ multiplex PCR; TCRdb's version includes in-frame clones alone and lacks a portion of them. This table has more than 45,000 clones, around 74% appearing once. Sequenced material: PBMCs. The source of these receptors is a man aged 25-45 years in good health and CMV-seronegative.

This chain joins TRBV5-4 and TRBJ2-7, with TRBD2 matching over 7 bases. The CDR3 has 16 residues. CDR1 is SGHNT, CDR2 YYREEE, per germline (reference sequence). J lost 2 bases, V lost 0 bases, and 8 bases had no gene match. The CDR3 sequence: CASSLVGGRNTYEQYF. The CDR3 DNA reads as TGTGCCAGCAGCTTGGTGGGCGGGAGAAATACCTACGAGCAGTACTTC.

This clone was recorded a few times. The chain carries TRBV11-3 and TRBJ1-5; no firm D call. Germline V gene data show CDR1 as SGHNT and CDR2 as YENEEA. This CDR3 spans 14 amino acids. Trimming cost V 1 base and J 4 bases, with 8 bases left between them. The CDR3: CASSLAGGNQPQHF. The CDR3 region has the DNA TGTGCCAGCAGCTTAGCGGGAGGGAATCAGCCCCAGCATTTT.

The chain links TRBV10-3 to TRBJ2-3, with 8 bases lining up with TRBD2. The CDR3 spans 15 residues. The junction had 8 bases not matched to a gene; V was cut back by 4 bases and J by 5 bases. Germline V gives CDR1 ENHRY, CDR2 SYGVKD. CDR3 DNA: TGTGCCATCAGTGGGGGGGCGGCGGGGGGAGATACGCAGTATTTT. It yields the protein CAISGGAAGGDTQYF.

This sequence joins TRBV5-1 and TRBJ2-3, with TRBD2 matching 8 bases. The junction had 4 bases not matched to a gene; V was cut back by 0 bases and J by 4 bases. Looked up from germline, CDR1 is SGHRS and CDR2 is YFSETQ. This CDR3 contains 15 residues. The CDR3 protein is CASSLVASGPDTQYF. CDR3 bases: TGCGCCAGCAGCTTGGTAGCTAGCGGGCCAGATACGCAGTATTTT.

The chain uses TRBV6-1 and TRBJ1-2; D is possibly TRBD1 (5 bases). This CDR3 region has 13 residues. Looked up from germline, CDR1 is MNHNS and CDR2 is SASEGT. Trimming took 5 bases from V and 5 from J, leaving 12 bases between them. In nucleotides, the CDR3 is TGTGCCAGCAGTTCAGACAGTCTATATGGCTACACCTTC. Its protein product is CASSSDSLYGYTF.

This clone was found a few times. The rearrangement uses TRBV7-6 and TRBJ1-1; 9 bases fit TRBD1. This CDR3 is built from 14 residues. CDR1 SGHVS and CDR2 FNYEAQ come from the germline V gene. V was pared by 1 base and J by 6 bases, with 3 bases of the junction left unmatched. As DNA, the CDR3 is TGTGCCAGCAGCTTAGTACAGGGGGCTTCTGAAGCTTTCTTT. It yields the protein CASSLVQGASEAFF.

This clone was counted a single time. Here the CDR3 reads CASSLARTSNQETQYF. CDR3 in DNA: TGCGCCAGCAGCTTGGCTCGGACTAGCAACCAAGAGACCCAGTACTTC. This chain uses TRBV5-1 with TRBJ2-5, with 8 nucleotides matching TRBD2. V shed 0 bases, J shed 0 bases, and the junction held 4 bases outside the gene matches. This CDR3 has 16 amino acids. Germline assignment: CDR1 SGHRS and CDR2 YFSETQ.

The chain joins TRBV7-6 to TRBJ2-5; a possible D gene is TRBD2 (5 bases). The CDR3 extends over 15 amino acids. Germline V CDR1 and CDR2: SGHVS, FNYEAQ. The germline V and J ends were trimmed by 5 bases and 3 bases, with 16 bases remaining between them. The CDR3 here is CASSRGPLWEETQYF. The CDR3 DNA reads as TGTGCCAGCAGCCGCGGGCCCCTCTGGGAAGAGACCCAGTACTTC.

This rearrangement joins TRBV5-6 to TRBJ2-3; a possible D gene is TRBD1 (5 bases). V gave up 1 base and J gave up 5 bases, with 11 bases separating them. Germline V CDR1 and CDR2: SGHDT, YYEEEE. The CDR3 sequence is 14 residues long. This chain's CDR3 is CASSLRRAVDTQYF. The CDR3 DNA follows: TGTGCCAGCAGCTTGCGCAGGGCGGTAGATACGCAGTATTTT.

The J gene is TRBJ1-1, the V gene TRBV10-3; 7 nucleotides line up with TRBD1. Germline CDR1 reads ENHRY; CDR2 reads SYGVKD. V dropped 0 bases and J dropped 4; count of bases not matched to a gene: 5. This CDR3 is 15 amino acids long. The CDR3 nucleotides read TGTGCCATCAGTGAGTCAGGGGGCCGGGGCACTGAAGCTTTCTTT. The encoded protein is CAISESGGRGTEAFF.

The rearrangement links TRBV30 to TRBJ1-4; a possible D gene is TRBD1 (5 bases). From germline, CDR1 is GTSNPN and CDR2 SVGIG (reference sequence). Trimming cost V 3 bases and J 3 bases, with 11 bases left between them. This CDR3 has 14 amino acids. The CDR3 coding sequence is TGTGCCTGGAGGGGGGGGATGCCTAATGAAAAACTGTTTTTT. The encoded protein is CAWRGGMPNEKLFF.

This chain joins TRBV7-2 and TRBJ2-7; no firm D call. The length of the CDR3 is 15 residues. The germline V gene encodes CDR1 SGHTA and CDR2 FQGNSA. V was shortened by 0 bases and J by 2 bases, with 11 bases between the two germline ends. The CDR3 sequence: CASSLARATAYEQYF. DNA of the CDR3: TGTGCCAGCAGCTTAGCCCGCGCCACCGCCTACGAGCAGTACTTC.

The chain joins TRBV6-5 to TRBJ2-2, with unresolved D. The CDR3 extends over 14 amino acids. Germline CDR1 is MNHEY and CDR2 is SVGAGI. Deletions cut 0 bases from V and 4 bases from J, with 6 bases between. This chain's CDR3 is CASSYSTGTGELFF. DNA for the CDR3: TGTGCCAGCAGTTACTCCACCGGCACCGGGGAGCTGTTTTTT.

This clone was seen once. V is TRBV27 and J is TRBJ2-1, with 15 nucleotides matching TRBD2. Trimming removed 7 bases from V and 10 bases from J; junction bases left unmatched: 11. The V gene's germline CDR1 is MNHEY and CDR2 SMNVEV (reference sequence). The CDR3 totals 16 residues. Here the CDR3 DNA reads TGTGCCAGCACCAACCTGGGACTAGCGGGAGGCGTCGAGCAGTTCTTC. It specifies CASTNLGLAGGVEQFF.

The chain has TRBV4-1 and TRBJ1-4, with D perhaps matching TRBD1 (6 bases). The CDR3 is 16 amino acids. Germline V lookup: CDR1 MGHRA, CDR2 YSYEKL. V lost 3 bases and J 3 bases, leaving 14 bases between the germline ends. CDR3 nucleotide sequence: TGCGCCAGCAGCCATTACCCGGGACACCCTAATGAAAAACTGTTTTTT. Translated, it gives CASSHYPGHPNEKLFF.

V gene TRBV7-8 combines with J gene TRBJ1-1, with D perhaps matching TRBD1 (6 bases). Germline V gene sequence: CDR1 SGHVS, CDR2 FQNEAQ. V lost 5 bases and J lost 4, with 11 bases in between. There are 13 residues in the CDR3. The CDR3 reads CASSQNRVTEAFF. CDR3 coding DNA: TGTGCCAGCAGCCAGAACAGGGTCACTGAAGCTTTCTTT.

The chain is built from TRBV7-6 and TRBJ1-1; 12 positions match TRBD1. The germline V gene has CDR1 SGHVS and CDR2 FNYEAQ. There are 15 residues in the CDR3. Trimming at V came to 1 base and at J to 6 bases, leaving 3 bases not matched to a gene. The CDR3 region is CASSLVGQGASEAFF. As DNA, the CDR3 is TGTGCCAGCAGCTTAGTGGGACAGGGGGCGTCTGAAGCTTTCTTT.

This clone was detected only a few times. The chain is built from TRBV27 and TRBJ2-7; 9 bases map to TRBD1. The junction had 14 bases not matched to a gene; V was cut back by 5 bases and J by 0 bases. Per germline, CDR1 MNHEY and CDR2 SMNVEV (reference sequence). This CDR3 comprises 18 residues. CDR3 loop: CASSPLESDRGISYEQYF. CDR3 coding DNA: TGTGCCAGCAGTCCCTTGGAGTCGGACAGGGGTATCTCCTACGAGCAGTACTTC.

With regard to this clone: An end of the junction differs from the germline gene, which may be a read error. The sample holds other DNA sequences that translate to the same CDR3. The chain links TRBV4-1 to TRBJ2-1; 14 nucleotides match TRBD2. The CDR3 extends over 17 amino acids. Germline CDR1 and CDR2: MGHRA and YSYEKL. The CDR3 reads CASSQVGLAGVTNEQFF. The CDR3 nucleotides are TGCGCGAGCAGCCAGGTGGGACTAGCGGGAGTTACGAATGAGCAGTTCTTC.

This clone came up a few times. The V and J genes are TRBV6-1 and TRBJ1-2, with TRBD1 matching over 8 bases. The V gene's germline CDR1 is MNHNS and CDR2 SASEGT. The CDR3 is 14 residues long. After removal of 7 bases from V and 8 bases from J, the junction contained 12 bases not matched to a gene. The CDR3 sequence: CASTMMTGAGGYTF. Here the CDR3 DNA reads TGTGCCAGCACGATGATGACAGGGGCAGGGGGCTACACCTTC.